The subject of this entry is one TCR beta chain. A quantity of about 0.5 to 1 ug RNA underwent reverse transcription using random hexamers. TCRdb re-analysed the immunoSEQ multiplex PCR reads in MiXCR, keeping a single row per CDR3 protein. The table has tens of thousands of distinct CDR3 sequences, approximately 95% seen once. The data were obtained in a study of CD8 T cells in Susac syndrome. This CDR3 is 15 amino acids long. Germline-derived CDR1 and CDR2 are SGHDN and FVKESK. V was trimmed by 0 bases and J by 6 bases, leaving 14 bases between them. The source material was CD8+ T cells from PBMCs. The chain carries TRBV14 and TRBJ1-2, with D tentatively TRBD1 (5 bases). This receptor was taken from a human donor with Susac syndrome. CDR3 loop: CASSQDLRDANGYTF. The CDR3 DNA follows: TGTGCCAGCAGCCAAGATCTAAGGGACGCCAATGGCTACACCTTC.